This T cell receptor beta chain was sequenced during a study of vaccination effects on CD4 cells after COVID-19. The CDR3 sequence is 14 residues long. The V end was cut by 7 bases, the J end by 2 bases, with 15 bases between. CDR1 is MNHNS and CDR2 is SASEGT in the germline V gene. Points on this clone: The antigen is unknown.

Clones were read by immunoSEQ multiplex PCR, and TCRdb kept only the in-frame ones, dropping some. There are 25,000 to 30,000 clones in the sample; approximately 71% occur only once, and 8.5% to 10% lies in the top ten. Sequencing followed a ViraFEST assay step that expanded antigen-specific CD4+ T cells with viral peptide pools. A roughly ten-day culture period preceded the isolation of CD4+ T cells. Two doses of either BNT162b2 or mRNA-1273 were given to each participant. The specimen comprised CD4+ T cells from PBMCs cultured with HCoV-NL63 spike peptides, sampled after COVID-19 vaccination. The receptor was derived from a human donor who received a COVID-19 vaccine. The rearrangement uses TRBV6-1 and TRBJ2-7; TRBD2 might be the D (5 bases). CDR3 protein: CASTQGREPYEQYF. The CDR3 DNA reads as TGTGCCAGCACTCAAGGGAGAGAGCCCTACGAGCAGTACTTC.